This is a list of T cell receptor beta chains from one sample in a study of CXCR3-negative and CXCR3-positive naive CD8 T cells. No DNA is given; TCRdb re-called the 5' RACE reads and lists each CDR3 protein once. This sample lists about 98,000 distinct CDR3 sequences; its ten largest clones have about 1%. The sample comprised naive CXCR3+ CD8+ T cells from blood. Receptor source: a human donor in good health. Some clones in this sample may be carry-over from other donors' samples. Both conserved end residues are part of each CDR3. The order of the fields is V gene, J gene, CDR3 protein.

v_gene: TRBV6-2/TRBV6-3
j_gene: TRBJ2-5
CDR3aa: CASSTGGWETQYF

v_gene: TRBV12-3/TRBV12-4
j_gene: TRBJ1-4
CDR3aa: CASSLMGSVDEKLFF

v_gene: TRBV27
j_gene: TRBJ1-5
CDR3aa: CASSLAVTVNSNQPQHF

v_gene: TRBV9
j_gene: TRBJ2-1
CDR3aa: CASSGPNTNEQFF

v_gene: TRBV11-2
j_gene: TRBJ2-3
CDR3aa: CASREGWGVSTDTQYF

v_gene: TRBV29-1
j_gene: TRBJ1-2
CDR3aa: CSVETLDRAPNYGYTF

v_gene: TRBV25-1
j_gene: TRBJ2-5
CDR3aa: CASGRAEETQYF

v_gene: TRBV29-1
j_gene: TRBJ2-2
CDR3aa: CSVETRDTGELFF

v_gene: TRBV5-1
j_gene: TRBJ2-7
CDR3aa: CASSIELERGDPPYEQYF

v_gene: TRBV2
j_gene: TRBJ2-5
CDR3aa: CASLKPGPPQETQYF

v_gene: TRBV28
j_gene: TRBJ2-7
CDR3aa: CASSLSQGYEQYF

v_gene: TRBV20-1
j_gene: TRBJ2-7
CDR3aa: CSAIPKTRNFSYEQYF

v_gene: TRBV5-6
j_gene: TRBJ2-3
CDR3aa: CASRMTAIGRTDTQYF

v_gene: TRBV29-1
j_gene: TRBJ2-7
CDR3aa: CSVGLAGGNYEQYF

v_gene: TRBV7-6
j_gene: TRBJ1-5
CDR3aa: CASSGVGGGNQPQHF

v_gene: TRBV6-2/TRBV6-3
j_gene: TRBJ2-5
CDR3aa: CASSYTGTSGYEETQYF

v_gene: TRBV7-9
j_gene: TRBJ2-7
CDR3aa: CASSFSGTGLTYEQYF

v_gene: TRBV7-3
j_gene: TRBJ1-1
CDR3aa: CTSSFVGGNTEAFF

v_gene: TRBV7-2
j_gene: TRBJ2-3
CDR3aa: CASSLEPGQGIADTQYF

v_gene: TRBV7-8
j_gene: TRBJ2-3
CDR3aa: CASSLGFPGLAGGPHTDTQYF

v_gene: TRBV27
j_gene: TRBJ2-3
CDR3aa: CASSLHQDWTDTQYF

v_gene: TRBV29-1
j_gene: TRBJ1-2
CDR3aa: CSVEDFLGQGYGYTF

v_gene: TRBV19
j_gene: TRBJ2-1
CDR3aa: CASSLGLAGEPPYNEQFF

v_gene: TRBV7-9
j_gene: TRBJ2-1
CDR3aa: CASSFRTSGDPFNNEQFF

v_gene: TRBV7-3
j_gene: TRBJ2-1
CDR3aa: CASSLGDRRYNEQFF